Below are 16 T cell receptor beta chains sequenced from a single sample in a study of beta chain features in type 1 diabetes. Sequencing targeted expressed TCRB transcripts, as all isolated RNA had been reverse transcribed. Clones were sequenced by immunoSEQ multiplex PCR, and TCRdb holds only the in-frame ones, with some missing. The table lists more than 300,000 clones, 9.6% of them singletons. The antigens these receptors bind are not known. The study, taken as a whole, reports: Among all four CD4+ subsets, Type 1 diabetes patients had TCRB CDR3s that were moderately but significantly shorter.

Input material: central memory CD4+ T cells from blood. The receptors come from a young man with type 1 diabetes.

Only a few counts were recorded for this clone. CDR3: CASRGRSSYNEQFF. CDR3 bases: TGTGCCAGCCGGGGCCGCAGCTCCTACAATGAGCAGTTCTTC. V usage is TRBV7-9 and J usage is TRBJ2-1; D is possibly TRBD1 or TRBD2 (5 bases each). This CDR3 has 14 amino acids. The germline CDR1 and CDR2 sequences are SEHNR and FQNEAQ (reference sequence). V was shortened by 8 bases and J by 0 bases, with 11 bases between the two germline ends.

There are a few counts of this clone. J is TRBJ1-3 and V is TRBV15, with D perhaps TRBD1 (5 bases). CDR1 and CDR2 (germline): LNHNV, YYDKDF (reference sequence). The V end was cut by 1 base, the J end by 0 bases, with 10 bases between. CDR3 size: 16 residues. The CDR3 region has the DNA TGTGCCACCAGCAGAGCTATACAGGACTCTGGAAACACCATATATTTT. Its protein is CATSRAIQDSGNTIYF.

This clone has a handful of counts. The chain has TRBV10-3 and TRBJ2-1, with D hard to call. The CDR3 is made up of 13 amino acids. V was pared by 3 bases and J by 7 bases, with 10 bases between. The germline V gene has CDR1 ENHRY and CDR2 SYGVKD. In DNA form, the CDR3 reads TGTGCCATCAGTGAATCTAAAGAAAATGAGCAGTTCTTC. Its translation is CAISESKENEQFF.

This chain joins TRBV18 and TRBJ2-7; the match to TRBD2 covers 9 bases. Per germline, CDR1 KGHSH and CDR2 LQKENI. V lost 3 bases, J lost 0 bases, and 12 bases stayed unmatched. The CDR3 extends over 18 amino acids. Here the CDR3 reads CASSPRGKTSGLSYEQYF. In DNA, the CDR3 is TGTGCCAGCTCACCCCGTGGGAAGACTAGCGGCCTCTCCTACGAGCAGTACTTC.

A few counts support this clone. V gene TRBV5-5 combines with J gene TRBJ2-7; the match to TRBD1 covers 9 bases. Unmatched junction bases numbered 6, after V lost 1 base and J lost 4 bases. The CDR3 extends over 15 amino acids. Germline loops: CDR1 SGHKS, CDR2 YYEKEE (reference sequence). The CDR3 DNA is TGTGCCAGCAGCTTGATGGGGACAGGGTCGTACGAGCAGTACTTC. Residues: CASSLMGTGSYEQYF.

In regard to this clone: This clone may be a read error of a much larger clone one base away. The chain carries TRBV5-1 and TRBJ1-2; TRBD1 matches at 9 bases. Per the germline V gene, CDR1 is SGHRS and CDR2 is YFSETQ. V dropped 4 bases and J dropped 2; count of bases not matched to a gene: 6. The CDR3 sequence is 15 residues long. The CDR3 DNA reads TGCGCCAGCAGCACTGGACAGGGGTGGAACTATGGCTACACCTTC. Protein sequence: CASSTGQGWNYGYTF. Together with reference TRBV5-1 and TRBJ1-2, the CDR3 gives the full variable domain: KAGVTQTPRYLIKTRGQQVTLSCSPISGHRSVSWYQQTPGQGLQFLFEYFSETQRNKGNFPGRFSGRQFSNSRSEMNVSTLELGDSALYLCASSTGQGWNYGYTFGSGTRLTVV.

This clone came up a few times. The gene calls are TRBV19 and TRBJ2-6, with D hard to call. The CDR3 extends over 17 amino acids. V lost 2 bases and J lost 0, with 11 bases in between. CDR1 LNHDA and CDR2 SQIVND come from the germline V gene (reference sequence). CDR3: CASSITGHYSGANVLTF. In DNA form, the CDR3 reads TGTGCCAGTAGTATAACCGGTCATTACTCTGGGGCCAACGTCCTGACTTTC.

V and J are TRBV28 and TRBJ1-1; D is unclear. V was pared by 5 bases and J by 8 bases, with 12 bases between. The CDR3 covers 12 residues. From germline, CDR1 is MDHEN and CDR2 SYDVKM. The CDR3: CASSPLKSEAFF. CDR3 sequence (DNA): TGTGCCAGCAGTCCGCTTAAGAGCGAAGCTTTCTTT.

Only a few counts were recorded for this clone. Within the sample, other DNA sequences also encode this same CDR3. The chain is built from TRBV28 and TRBJ2-7; 7 bases line up with TRBD1. Germline V CDR1 and CDR2: MDHEN, SYDVKM. With 5 bases clipped from V and 3 bases from J, the junction kept 4 bases outside the gene matches. The CDR3 is 13 residues long. The CDR3 DNA sequence: TGTGCCAGCAGTGGTTCAGGGGGCTACGAGCAGTACTTC. Translating it yields CASSGSGGYEQYF.

This clone was detected only a few times. The J gene is TRBJ1-2, the V gene TRBV27, with TRBD1 identical over 11 bases. The V gene's germline CDR1 is MNHEY and CDR2 SMNVEV (reference sequence). V lost 6 bases to trimming and J lost 7 bases; unmatched junction nucleotides: 7. The CDR3 extends over 14 amino acids. This chain's CDR3 is CASSSPGQGVGYTF. The CDR3 bases are TGTGCCAGCAGCTCCCCGGGACAGGGGGTTGGCTACACCTTC.

A few counts support this clone. The rearrangement links TRBV5-4 to TRBJ2-1; D might be TRBD2 (7 bases). Trimming shortened V by 5 bases and J by 3 bases, and 18 bases separated the two germline ends. The CDR3 has 16 amino acids. Germline CDR1 is SGHNT and CDR2 is YYREEE (reference sequence). Written as DNA, the CDR3 is TGTGCCAGCAGTCGGAATCAGGGGAGGGACTACAATGAGCAGTTCTTC. This codes for CASSRNQGRDYNEQFF.

The chain carries TRBV5-1 and TRBJ1-2; no clear D. The CDR3 is made up of 15 amino acids. Deletions cut 3 bases from V and 2 bases from J, with 14 bases between. Germline V lookup: CDR1 SGHRS, CDR2 YFSETQ. CDR3 region: CASSYDGTENYGYTF. The CDR3, as DNA: TGCGCCAGCAGCTACGACGGTACAGAAAACTATGGCTACACCTTC.

This clone has a count of ten or more. The CDR3 protein is CASSPPQASYEQYF. CDR3 in DNA: TGTGCCAGTAGTCCCCCCCAGGCGTCCTACGAGCAGTACTTC. The V and J genes are TRBV19 and TRBJ2-7; D is unresolved. Trimming pared 5 bases from V and 1 base from J, leaving 12 bases between. The germline V gene has CDR1 LNHDA and CDR2 SQIVND (reference sequence). There are 14 residues in the CDR3.

For this clone: The same CDR3 also results from other DNA sequences found in this sample. This chain connects TRBV2 to TRBJ1-4; D is possibly TRBD1 (5 bases). The V end was cut by 8 bases, the J end by 0 bases, with 13 bases between. CDR3 length equals 15 residues. Germline CDR1 reads SNHLY; CDR2 reads FYNNEI. The DNA for the CDR3 is TGTGCCAGCCGTAAGCAGGGTTCAACTAATGAAAAACTGTTTTTT. It specifies CASRKQGSTNEKLFF. The variable domain in full, completed from reference TRBV2 and TRBJ1-4, reads EPEVTQTPSHQVTQMGQEVILRCVPISNHLYFYWYRQILGQKVEFLVSFYNNEISEKSEIFDDQFSVERPDGSNFTLKIRSTKLEDSAMYFCASRKQGSTNEKLFFGSGTQLSVL.

This clone was seen more than once but under ten times. V gene TRBV5-4 combines with J gene TRBJ1-1, with 7 bases lining up with TRBD1. Per the germline V gene, CDR1 is SGHNT and CDR2 is YYREEE (reference sequence). J was trimmed by 3 bases and V by 1 base; bases with no gene match: 3. CDR3 length: 14 residues. The CDR3 DNA reads as TGTGCCAGCAGCTTGCAGGGGGGCCACACTGAAGCTTTCTTT. Protein sequence: CASSLQGGHTEAFF.

The rearrangement joins TRBV14 to TRBJ2-1; weak D call: TRBD2 (5 bases). The CDR3 length is 16 residues. Germline CDR1 and CDR2: SGHDN and FVKESK. Trimming removed 3 bases from V and 4 bases from J, with 16 bases in between. The DNA for the CDR3 is TGTGCCAGCAGCCATGTTACTAGAGGGCTTTACAATGAGCAGTTCTTC. This encodes CASSHVTRGLYNEQFF.